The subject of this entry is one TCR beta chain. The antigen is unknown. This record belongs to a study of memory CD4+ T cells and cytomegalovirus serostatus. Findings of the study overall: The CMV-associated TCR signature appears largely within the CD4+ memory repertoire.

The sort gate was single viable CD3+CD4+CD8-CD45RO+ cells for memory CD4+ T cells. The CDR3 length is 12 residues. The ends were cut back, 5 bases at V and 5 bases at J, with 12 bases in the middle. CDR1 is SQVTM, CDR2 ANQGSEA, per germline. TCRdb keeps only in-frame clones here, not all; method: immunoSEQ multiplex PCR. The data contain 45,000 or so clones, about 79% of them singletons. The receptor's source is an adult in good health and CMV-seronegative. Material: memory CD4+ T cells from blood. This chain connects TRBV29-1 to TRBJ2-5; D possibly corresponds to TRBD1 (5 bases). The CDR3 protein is CSVQGMWETQYF. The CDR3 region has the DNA TGCAGCGTTCAGGGAATGTGGGAGACCCAGTACTTC.